The subject of this entry is one T cell receptor (beta chain). This clone has just one count. The specificity of this receptor is unknown. The record has no base qualities; no much larger clone is one base away. The time point label, as the study defines it: week 5, during vaccination. A 20-mer mutant IDH1 peptide at 300 micrograms in Montanide made up each vaccine dose, which was injected subcutaneously together with topical imiquimod. All donors had newly diagnosed IDH1-mutant astrocytomas of WHO grade 3 or 4 that showed loss of nuclear ATRX. The samples were drawn from NOA16, a multicentre, single-arm, open-label phase I trial in Germany that tested a mutant IDH1 peptide vaccine in humans for the first time. Genomic DNA for TCRB sequencing was extracted from EDTA blood using the DNeasy Blood and Tissue Kit. The data were obtained in a study of a mutant IDH1 vaccine in newly diagnosed glioma (dated by TCRdb to about 2021). The study in broad terms: Patients received eight vaccinations in weeks 1, 3, 5, 7, 11, 15, 19 and 23, corresponding to visits V03 through V10. Longitudinal TCRB deep sequencing was done for some 26 treated patients, wherever samples were available for exploratory analyses. Peripheral blood was collected at six visits: V03 (baseline), V05, V07, V10, V12 and V13. The roughly 32 treated patients were around 62% male and around 40% female, with a mean age of approximately 40 years. Before enrollment, most patients had been given radiochemotherapy with temozolomide as standard therapy, while the rest had received either radiotherapy alone or temozolomide alone. In the chemotherapy-containing groups, vaccination started alongside temozolomide cycles, whereas in patients who had radiotherapy alone it started 4-6 weeks after radiotherapy. The research as a whole found: The authors noted that analyses of patient blood samples could not be reproduced because of sample limitations. No apparent relationship was observed between pseudoprogression and alterations in the top peripheral T cell clonotypes detected by TCRB sequencing. Vaccine-induced immune responses across multiple MHC alleles were detected in 90% to 95% of patients. Availability determined which PBMC samples were chosen for TCRB deep sequencing.

As encoded in the germline V gene, CDR1 is SGHRS while CDR2 is YFSETQ. Trimming at the junction amounts to 3 bases on V and 0 bases on J, and the germline ends lie 12 bases apart. The CDR3 holds 16 amino acids from the cysteine to the phenylalanine. Only the CDR3 DNA is retained, 48 bases long and in frame from the first base. Libraries came from the immunoSEQ multiplex PCR assay. Rearranged TCR beta chain sequences were amplified using the hsTCRB Kit according to the manufacturer's protocol. TCRB libraries were sequenced on an Illumina MiSeq. The source study handled its data this way. The proprietary platform of the kit vendor was used for demultiplexing, trimming and gene mapping. TCRdb carries this immuneACCESS record with in-frame sequences only. Its versions omit some clonotypes, under half of them owing to an unresolved V gene in the studies checked, with the rest unexplained. Clonal size and the V and J genes are those of that table, whereas D and trimming came from the DNA. This sample holds tens of thousands of clones; approximately 80% were observed only once. In total, the top ten clones hold around 5.2% of the sample.

The V and J genes are TRBV5-1 and TRBJ2-2; too little of a D gene remains to name it. This clonotype originated in a middle-aged man with glioma. Sequencing was performed on PBMCs, taken from a glioma patient whose treatment included an IDH1 peptide vaccine. The DNA sequence is TGCGCCAGCAGCTCTGGAGCTTACGCGAACACCGGGGAGCTGTTTTTT. It translates as CASSSGAYANTGELFF.